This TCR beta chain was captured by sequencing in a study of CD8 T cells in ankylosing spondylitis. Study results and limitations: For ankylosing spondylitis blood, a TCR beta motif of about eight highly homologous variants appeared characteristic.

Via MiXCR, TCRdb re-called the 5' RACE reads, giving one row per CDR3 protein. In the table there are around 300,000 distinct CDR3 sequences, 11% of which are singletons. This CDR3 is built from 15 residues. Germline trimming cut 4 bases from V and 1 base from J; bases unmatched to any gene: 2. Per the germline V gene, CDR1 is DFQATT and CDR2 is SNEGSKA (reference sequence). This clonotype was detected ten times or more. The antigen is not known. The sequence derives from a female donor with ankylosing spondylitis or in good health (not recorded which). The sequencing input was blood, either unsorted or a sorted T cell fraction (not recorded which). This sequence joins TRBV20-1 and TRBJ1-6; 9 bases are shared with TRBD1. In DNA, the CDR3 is TGCAGTGCTAAACAGGGGGCTTCCTATAATTCACCCCTCCACTTT. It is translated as CSAKQGASYNSPLHF.